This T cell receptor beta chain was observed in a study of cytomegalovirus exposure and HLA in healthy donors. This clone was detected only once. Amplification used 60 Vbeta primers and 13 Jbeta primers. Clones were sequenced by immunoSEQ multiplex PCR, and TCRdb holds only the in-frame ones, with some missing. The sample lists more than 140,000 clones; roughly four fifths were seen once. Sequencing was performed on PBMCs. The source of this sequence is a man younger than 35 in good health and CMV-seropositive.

CDR3 bases: TGTGCCAGCAGCTCAAATTCAGGGGCAGATACGCAGTATTTT. This sequence encodes CASSSNSGADTQYF. This chain joins TRBV7-6 and TRBJ2-3; D possibly corresponds to TRBD1 (6 bases). Germline CDR1 is SGHVS and CDR2 is FNYEAQ. This CDR3 contains 14 residues. The germline V and J ends were trimmed by 4 bases and 4 bases, with 12 bases remaining between them.